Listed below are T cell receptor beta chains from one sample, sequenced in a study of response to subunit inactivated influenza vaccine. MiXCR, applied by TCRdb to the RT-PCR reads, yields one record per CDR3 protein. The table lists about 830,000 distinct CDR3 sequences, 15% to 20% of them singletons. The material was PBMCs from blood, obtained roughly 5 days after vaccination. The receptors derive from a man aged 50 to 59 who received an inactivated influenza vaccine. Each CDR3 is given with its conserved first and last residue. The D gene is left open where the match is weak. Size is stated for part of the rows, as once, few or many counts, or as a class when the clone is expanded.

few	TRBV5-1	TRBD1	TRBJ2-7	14	CASSFEGTAVGKYF
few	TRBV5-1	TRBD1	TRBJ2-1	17	CASSLSPTGTGVNEQFF
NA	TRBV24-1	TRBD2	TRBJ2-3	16	CATSDFSRAGGMPQYF
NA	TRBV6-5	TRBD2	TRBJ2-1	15	CVSSSRTSGINEQFF
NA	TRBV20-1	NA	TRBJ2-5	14	CSARDFAGLETQYF
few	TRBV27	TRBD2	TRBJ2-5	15	CASSLSIAGRETQYF
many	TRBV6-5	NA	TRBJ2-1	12	CASGRSYNEQFF
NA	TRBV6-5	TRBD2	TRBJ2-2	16	CASSSPRSGSTGELFF
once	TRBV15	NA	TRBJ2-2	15	CATSGGGFNTGELFF
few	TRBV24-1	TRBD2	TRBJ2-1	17	CATSDLDSGGRYNEQFF
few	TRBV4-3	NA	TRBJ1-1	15	CASSQEGHTNTEAFF
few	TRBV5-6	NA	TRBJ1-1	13	CASSPIGGTEAFF
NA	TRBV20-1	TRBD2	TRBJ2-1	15	CSARDVTSGGRWQFF
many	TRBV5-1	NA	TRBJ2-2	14	CASSSGPNTGELFF
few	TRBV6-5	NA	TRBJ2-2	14	CASSYERGTGELFF
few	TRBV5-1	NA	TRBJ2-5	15	CASSLGPLTGETQYF
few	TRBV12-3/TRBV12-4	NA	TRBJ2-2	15	CASSLGEGDTGELFF
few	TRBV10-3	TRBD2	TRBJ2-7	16	CAISEITSGRTYEQYF
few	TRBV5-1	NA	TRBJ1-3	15	CASKSGADSGNTIYF
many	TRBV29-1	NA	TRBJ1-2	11	CSVRNPNGYTF
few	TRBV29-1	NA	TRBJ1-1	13	CSVAPKRNTEAFF
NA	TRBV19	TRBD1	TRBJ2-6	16	CASLDRGGSGANVLTF